This entry features one T cell receptor beta chain sequence. TCRdb's copy holds only in-frame clones and misses some; the assay was immunoSEQ multiplex PCR. Of around 65,000 clones in the sample, nearly 95% were seen once. These data originate in a study of cytomegalovirus exposure and HLA in healthy donors. Trimming pared 4 bases from V and 6 bases from J, leaving 16 bases between. This CDR3 has 14 amino acids. The V gene's germline CDR1 is GTSNPN and CDR2 SVGIG (reference sequence). The V call is TRBV30, the J call TRBJ2-1; no clear D gene. Sequencing input: PBMCs. The clonotype originates from a man between 18 and 29 years old in good health and CMV-seropositive. The CDR3 coding sequence is TGTGCCTGGACGGCGTCGACTCATGGCAATGAGCAGTTCTTC. Translated, it gives CAWTASTHGNEQFF.